This T cell receptor beta chain was recorded in a study of Graves' ophthalmopathy and Graves' hyperthyroidism. General study findings and limits: The majority of expanded thyroid clonotypes above 0.001 frequency also occurred in blood.

Exclusion criteria comprised other autoimmune diseases, uncontrolled infections, pregnancy or lactation in patients. RNA transcripts yielded amplified TCR beta CDR3 regions. A first-round RT-PCR used HTBI primers, followed by a second-round multiplex PCR. TCRdb called the multiplex PCR reads again in MiXCR, with one record for every CDR3 protein. This sample has around 1,200,000 distinct CDR3 sequences; about two fifths occur once, and the top ten carry around 10%. Of note for this clonotype: The antigen is undetermined.

The CDR3 is 17 residues long. The V and J ends lost 0 bases and 2 bases respectively, with 17 bases between them. Germline V gene data show CDR1 as DFQATT and CDR2 as SNEGSKA (reference sequence). The sequencing sample was made of peripheral blood or thyroid tissue (not recorded which). The rearrangement links TRBV20-1 to TRBJ1-5; possible D gene TRBD1, 6 bases. The receptor was isolated from an adult man with Graves' hyperthyroidism. In DNA, the CDR3 is TGCAGTGCTAGAGAGCACAGCGGGGGGGCCGGCAATCAGCCCCAGCATTTT. Protein sequence: CSAREHSGGAGNQPQHF.